This T cell receptor beta chain came from a study of memory CD4+ T cells and cytomegalovirus serostatus. Study-level results: Each of approximately 63 CMV-associated TCRbeta sequences occurred in one to five individuals.

V was pared by 4 bases and J by 4 bases, with 6 bases of the junction left unmatched. The CDR3 is made up of 14 amino acids. Germline V gene lookup returns CDR1 MDHEN and CDR2 SYDVKM. Points on this clone: The antigen is unknown.

The sort gate was single viable CD3+CD4+CD8-CD45RO+ cells for memory CD4+ T cells. Donors' CMV status reflects serum IgG against pp150, pp28, p38, p52. The repertoire was sequenced with immunoSEQ multiplex PCR; TCRdb's copy has only in-frame clones and lacks some. The sample holds just over 45,000 clones; roughly 73% are singletons and the top ten take around 0.61%. This TCR came from an adult in good health and CMV-seronegative. The material sequenced was memory CD4+ T cells from blood. The J gene is TRBJ1-2, the V gene TRBV28, with 7 bases identical to TRBD1. This chain's CDR3 is CASSSGTAIYGYTF. The CDR3 DNA reads TGTGCCAGCAGTTCCGGGACAGCAATCTATGGCTACACCTTC.